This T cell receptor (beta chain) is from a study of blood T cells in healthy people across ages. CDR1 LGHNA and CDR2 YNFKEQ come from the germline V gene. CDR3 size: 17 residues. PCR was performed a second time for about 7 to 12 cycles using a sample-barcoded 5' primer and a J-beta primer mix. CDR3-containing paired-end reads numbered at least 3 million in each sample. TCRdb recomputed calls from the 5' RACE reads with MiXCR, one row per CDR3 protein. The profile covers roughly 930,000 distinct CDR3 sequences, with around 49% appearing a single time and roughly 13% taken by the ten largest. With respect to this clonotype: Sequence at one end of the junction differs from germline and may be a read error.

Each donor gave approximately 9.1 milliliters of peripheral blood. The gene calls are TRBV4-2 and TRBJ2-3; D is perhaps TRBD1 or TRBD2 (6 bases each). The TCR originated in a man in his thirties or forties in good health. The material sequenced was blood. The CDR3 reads CACSPHTGAGLSGTQYF. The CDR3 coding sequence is TGTGCCTGCAGCCCCCACACGGGGGCCGGTTTATCAGGTACGCAGTATTTT.